The 19 T cell receptor delta chains given below trace back to one sample, sequenced in a study of gamma-delta T cells after stem cell transplantation (dated by TCRdb to the mid-2010s). The protocol used for the library was RT-PCR. Instrument used: Illumina MiSeq. Public reads were reanalyzed in TCRdb with CATT, and rows carrying the same DNA were merged afterwards. Across this sample there are approximately 1,300 delta-chain clones, with about 2.3% seen only once. About 40% of the sample comes from the top ten. Material for sequencing was gamma-delta T cells. These receptors came from a human donor. It is not recorded whose cells these are; they may come from a transplant donor.

Turning to this clone: A far more abundant clone sits one base away, making this likely a read error. Other DNA sequences in the sample encode the same CDR3. The chain joins TRDV2 to TRDJ1; the match to TRDD3 covers 8 bases. CDR3 length equals 17 residues. V dropped 4 bases and J dropped 0; count of bases not matched to a gene: 12. From germline, CDR1 is GEAIGNYY and CDR2 EKD. The CDR3 DNA follows: TGTGCCTGTGATCCCACTGGGGATACCCCTTACACCGATAAACTCATCTTT. Translating it yields CACDPTGDTPYTDKLIF.

This clone has a handful of counts. The amino acid sequence in TCRdb belongs to a much larger clone and departs from this DNA's translation at residue 4, likely a sequencing read error; the sequence shown is translated from the DNA. This chain joins TRDV2 and TRDJ1; 9 positions agree with TRDD3. This CDR3 is 14 amino acids long. Trimming cost V 5 bases and J 8 bases; bases outside gene matches: 11. Germline CDR1 reads GEAIGNYY; CDR2 reads EKD. CDR3 nucleotides: TGTGCCTGTGGCCCCGTACTGGGGGACTCGAAACTCATCTTT. Translating it yields CACGPVLGDSKLIF.

The chain couples TRDV2 to TRDJ1; D unresolved. Trimming shortened V by 0 bases and J by 5 bases, and 0 bases separated the two germline ends. This CDR3 is built from 10 residues. Germline CDR1 and CDR2: GEAIGNYY and EKD. CDR3: CACDTDKLIF. CDR3 nucleotide sequence: TGTGCCTGTGACACCGATAAACTCATCTTT.

This clone was counted a few times. A far larger clone is just one base off, so this is likely a read error. Other nucleotide sequences in the sample specify the same CDR3. The J gene is TRDJ1, the V gene TRDV2, with a possible D match to TRDD3 (5 bases). The CDR3 extends over 17 amino acids. V lost 1 base and J lost 2, with 19 bases in between. The germline V gene encodes CDR1 GEAIGNYY and CDR2 EKD. As DNA, the CDR3 is TGTGCCTGTGACACTTGGGCCCCCGACGGGGGGACCGATAAACTCATCTTT. It is translated as CACDTWAPDGGTDKLIF.

A remark on this clone: A single base is all that separates this from a far larger clone, so a read error is likely. Other DNA sequences in the sample encode the same CDR3. The chain carries TRDV2 and TRDJ1; D is unresolved. This CDR3 comprises 24 residues. Germline V gene data show CDR1 as GEAIGNYY and CDR2 as EKD. The CDR3 is CACDPHPRGPTVSSWSSYTDKLIF. The DNA for the CDR3 is TGTGCCTGTGACCCGCACCCCCGGGGTCCCACGGTAAGTAGTTGGTCCTCGTACACCGATAAGCTCATCTTT.

By share of the sample, this clone is large. The same CDR3 can be traced to other DNA sequences in this sample. The rearrangement uses TRAV29/DV5 and TRDJ1, with D unresolved. Germline V gene sequence: CDR1 NSMFDY, CDR2 ISSIKDK. The CDR3 runs to 18 residues. Deletions cut 0 bases from V and 0 bases from J, with 21 bases between. Here the CDR3 reads CAASAPKTANLYTDKLIF. The CDR3 DNA follows: TGTGCAGCAAGCGCCCCTAAGACGGCCAACCTGTACACCGATAAACTCATCTTT.

This clone showed up just a few times. The TCRdb protein, from a much larger clone, departs from this DNA's translation at residue 13, likely by read error; the protein shown derives from the DNA. Within the sample, other DNA sequences also encode this same CDR3. The V gene is TRDV2, the J gene TRDJ1, with D possibly called TRDD2 or TRDD3 (5 bases each). The CDR3 loop spans 16 amino acids. The germline V gene encodes CDR1 GEAIGNYY and CDR2 EKD. The CDR3 spells CACDTWGLTYTDNLIF. Here the CDR3 DNA reads TGTGCCTGTGACACCTGGGGACTTACCTACACCGATAATCTCATCTTT.

Turning to this clone: TCRdb assigns this DNA the protein of a much larger clone, which departs from its translation at residue 10; this likely reflects a read error, and the protein shown comes from translating the DNA. This chain links TRDV1 with TRDJ1; D might be TRDD2 (6 bases). The V and J ends lost 3 bases and 0 bases respectively, with 17 bases between them. CDR3 length: 17 amino acids. Looked up from germline, CDR1 is TSWWSYY and CDR2 is QGS. The CDR3 is CALGELPSLPYTDKLIF. As DNA, the CDR3 is TGTGCTCTTGGGGAGTTACCTTCCCTTCCCTACACCGATAAACTCATCTTT.

As to this clone: Translating this DNA gives a protein that differs at residue 10 from the TCRdb one, which belongs to a much larger clone; a read error is likely, and the protein shown is this translation. The chain employs TRDV2 and TRDJ1; D may be TRDD3 (6 bases). CDR1 is GEAIGNYY and CDR2 is EKD in the germline V gene. Trimming removed 0 bases from V and 6 bases from J, with 31 bases in between. This CDR3 is built from 20 residues. The chain's CDR3 is CACDTRGGTEGYVLVYKLIF. Written as DNA, the CDR3 is TGTGCCTGTGACACCCGAGGCGGGACTGAGGGATATGTTTTGGTGTATAAACTCATCTTT.

This clone has more than one count but fewer than ten. The protein held in TCRdb is that of a much larger clone and does not match this DNA's translation at residue 9, likely because of a read error; the protein shown is translated from the DNA. The CDR3 here is CACDTFSYRGSWDTRQMFF. The CDR3 region has the DNA TGTGCCTGTGACACCTTTTCCTACCGGGGCTCCTGGGACACCCGACAGATGTTTTTC. The rearrangement uses TRDV2 and TRDJ3, with TRDD2 matching over 7 bases. The V gene end was trimmed by 0 bases and the J gene end by 0 bases; junction bases not matched to a gene: 7. This CDR3 is built from 19 residues. Germline values: CDR1 GEAIGNYY, CDR2 EKD.

On this clone: Since a far larger clone is one base different, this is likely a read error. This sample also contains other DNA sequences that code for the same CDR3. The chain couples TRDV1 to TRDJ3, with TRDD3 identical over 8 bases. The CDR3 runs to 24 residues. Trimming removed 4 bases from V and 0 bases from J; junction bases left unmatched: 23. Per germline, CDR1 TSWWSYY and CDR2 QGS. CDR3 protein: CALGALVSTLTGGLSSWDTRQMFF. The DNA of the CDR3 is TGTGCTCTTGGGGCCTTAGTATCTACACTTACTGGGGGTCTTAGCTCCTGGGACACCCGACAGATGTTTTTC.

This clone is labeled medium-sized. One base separates it from a far larger clone, so it is likely a read error. This chain uses TRDV3 with TRDJ1, with 9 nucleotides matching TRDD3. The V gene end was trimmed by 1 base and the J gene end by 6 bases; junction bases not matched to a gene: 24. The CDR3 spans 19 residues. CDR1 and CDR2 from the germline V gene are TVYSNPD and GDNSRS (reference sequence). CDR3 sequence (DNA): TGTGCCTTTAATCGTCCCCTACCCTGGGGGATCCGACGTGAGTATAAACTCATCTTT. Amino acid sequence: CAFNRPLPWGIRREYKLIF.

This clone has just a few counts. A far larger clone is one base from this, pointing to a likely read error. This specimen includes other DNA sequences encoding the same CDR3. The CDR3, as DNA: TGTGCAGCAAGCGCTGTGCTGGGGACCCCCTCTTACACCGATAAACTCATCTTT. The encoded protein is CAASAVLGTPSYTDKLIF. The chain has TRAV29/DV5 and TRDJ1; tentatively, D is TRDD3 (6 bases). The germline gives CDR1 NSMFDY, CDR2 ISSIKDK. Trimming pared 0 bases from V and 0 bases from J, leaving 21 bases between. CDR3 size: 18 residues.

This clone is medium-sized by share. The V gene is TRDV1, the J gene TRDJ1; 12 bases match TRDD3. The V gene's germline CDR1 is TSWWSYY and CDR2 QGS. The trim removed 9 bases at V and 1 base at J, leaving 18 bases unmatched. The CDR3 contains 19 residues. The CDR3, as DNA: TGTGCTCTCCTACTTCCTACTGGGGGATACTCCTCGTCCACCGATAAACTCATCTTT. Its protein is CALLLPTGGYSSSTDKLIF.

This clone is classed as medium-sized. With only one base between it and a far larger clone, this is likely a read error. This sample includes further DNA sequences coding for the same CDR3. This chain links TRDV1 with TRDJ1, with 9 bases fitting TRDD3. Germline values: CDR1 TSWWSYY, CDR2 QGS. The length of the CDR3 is 22 residues. The CDR3 loop reads CALGDLHTGYWGTDPYTDKLIF. The DNA for the CDR3 is TGCGCTCTTGGGGACCTCCATACGGGGTACTGGGGGACCGACCCGTACACCGATAAACTCATCTTT.

This clone was detected only once. This likely stems from a read error, as it lies one base from a far larger clone. Other DNA variants within this sample encode the same CDR3. V is TRDV1 and J is TRDJ1, with TRDD3 identical over 12 bases. The length of the CDR3 is 25 residues. Per the germline V gene, CDR1 is TSWWSYY and CDR2 is QGS. J lost 8 bases, V lost 2 bases, and 36 bases had no gene match. CDR3 nucleotide sequence: TGTGCTCTTGGGGAAATGGATGGACCGTTCCTACTGAACTGGGGGATACTCCCCTCCCAGGACAAACTCATCTTT. Translation: CALGEMDGPFLLNWGILPSQDKLIF.

This clone has a handful of counts. Translating this DNA gives a protein that differs at residue 16 from the TCRdb one, which belongs to a much larger clone; a read error is likely, and the protein shown is this translation. J is TRDJ1 and V is TRAV29/DV5, with 11 bases that match TRDD3. Germline values: CDR1 NSMFDY, CDR2 ISSIKDK. The CDR3 extends over 19 amino acids. CDR3 residues: CAAAPSLGDTPHLTDELIF. Here the CDR3 DNA reads TGTGCAGCTGCGCCTTCCTTGGGGGATACGCCCCACCTGACCGATGAACTCATCTTT.

In this sample, this clone turned up a few times. The protein TCRdb lists belongs to a much larger clone and differs from this DNA's translation at residue 9, which points to a read error; the protein shown is made from the DNA. This chain connects TRDV2 to TRDJ1, with 9 bases lining up with TRDD3. The length of the CDR3 is 17 residues. CDR1 is GEAIGNYY, CDR2 EKD, per germline. The J segment lost 0 bases and the V segment lost 3 bases, leaving 10 bases of the junction unmatched. CDR3 nucleotide sequence: TGTGCCTGTGACCTACTGGGGGAGAAGGGGAACACCGATAAACTCATCTTT. Its translation: CACDLLGEKGNTDKLIF.

This clone was observed a handful of times. The protein recorded in TCRdb matches a much larger clone and deviates from this DNA's translation at residue 15, suggesting a read error; the protein here is obtained by translating the DNA. This chain joins TRDV1 and TRDJ1, with a possible D match to TRDD3 (6 bases). The germline gives CDR1 TSWWSYY, CDR2 QGS. Trimming took off 3 bases at V and 4 bases at J, with 33 bases between the two ends. The CDR3 runs 21 residues. Here the CDR3 reads CALGDDLRGLHRGTTDDKLIF. CDR3 coding DNA: TGTGCTCTTGGGGACGACCTGAGAGGCCTCCACCGGGGGACTACGGACGATAAACTCATCTTT.